This record concerns one T cell receptor (beta chain) sequence. Method: immunoSEQ multiplex PCR; TCRdb's copy keeps in-frame clones and lacks some. The data contain 200,000 to 250,000 clones, approximately 90% of them singletons. This sample stems from a study of blood T cell repertoires in COVID-19. Study at large: The study drew acute and convalescent COVID-19 samples from the United States, Italy and Spain.

Seattle patients were enrolled while actively infected and followed longitudinally. Sequenced sample: peripheral blood. This clonotype was sampled from a man between 25 and 39 years old with COVID-19, enrolled during active disease.

CDR3 coding DNA: TGTGCCAGCAGTTACGCCACAGGGTCTCAGCCCCAGCATTTT. This gives the protein CASSYATGSQPQHF. The V call is TRBV6-5, the J call TRBJ1-5, with D maybe TRBD1 (6 bases). V was trimmed by 2 bases and J by 6 bases, leaving 11 bases between them. CDR3 length: 14 amino acids. Germline V CDR1 and CDR2: MNHEY, SVGAGI.